This T cell receptor beta chain derives from a study of blood T cell repertoires in COVID-19. Study at large: Samples came from the United States, Italy and Spain, spanning acute and convalescent COVID-19. PBMCs, B-cell-depleted T cells, or T cells provided the cDNA or gDNA that made up the material.

Original processing methods: Cell counts per sample came from amplifying reference gene primers. Data came from immunoSEQ multiplex PCR; TCRdb stores just in-frame clones and leaves some out. That table is the source of V, J and clone size, and D and trimming were worked out from the DNA. The data show some 96,000 clones, roughly 85% seen once. Losses at the gene ends were 5 bases for V and 4 bases for J; bases not matched to a gene: 4. CDR3 length: 13 amino acids. The sequenced material came from peripheral blood. The receptor comes from a human donor in a cohort sampled during active COVID-19. The rearrangement uses TRBV12-3 or TRBV12-4 and TRBJ1-2; 7 nucleotides match TRBD1. The CDR3 DNA follows: TGTGCCAGCAGTCCAGGGACAGTCTATGGCTACACCTTC. This encodes CASSPGTVYGYTF.